Presented here are 11 T cell receptor beta chains from one specimen sequenced in a study of TIL therapy for anti-PD-1-resistant metastatic lung cancer. Specified time point: pre-treatment sample, taken before nivolumab and TIL therapy. Pleural nodules or supraclavicular lymph nodes made up most of the excised metastases sampled. Sequencing used immunoSEQ v3. Clones were sequenced by immunoSEQ multiplex PCR, and TCRdb holds only the in-frame ones, with some missing. Of 9,000 to 9,500 clones listed, approximately 80% are singletons. Source: tumor tissue, taken at baseline. Receptor source: a person between 25 and 80 years old with non-small cell lung cancer.

V is TRBV28 and J is TRBJ1-1; unclear D gene. Germline V gene lookup returns CDR1 MDHEN and CDR2 SYDVKM. This CDR3 contains 14 residues. The V gene lost 7 bases and the J gene lost 1 base, with 13 bases spanning the gap. Here the CDR3 DNA reads TGTGCCAGCACCGCTAAGGGAGGGAACACTGAAGCTTTCTTT. The encoded protein is CASTAKGGNTEAFF.

This sequence joins TRBV6-5 and TRBJ2-5; 11 bases line up with TRBD2. CDR3 length: 14 amino acids. Trimming took 8 bases from V and 5 from J; bases not matched to a gene: 7. Looked up from germline, CDR1 is MNHEY and CDR2 is SVGAGI. CDR3 in amino acids: CASGSGGAPETQYF. The CDR3, as DNA: TGTGCCAGCGGTAGCGGGGGGGCCCCCGAGACCCAGTACTTC.

J is TRBJ2-3 and V is TRBV7-9; TRBD2 matches at 8 bases. Germline CDR1 and CDR2: SEHNR and FQNEAQ (reference sequence). This CDR3 has 15 amino acids. Unmatched junction bases numbered 2, after V lost 2 bases and J lost 1 base. DNA of the CDR3: TGTGCCAGCAGCTTACTTAGCGGGGGCACAGATACGCAGTATTTT. Translated, it gives CASSLLSGGTDTQYF.

This clone was detected only a few times. The chain joins TRBV7-2 to TRBJ1-1; D unclear. V gave up 5 bases and J gave up 1 base, with 11 bases separating them. Looked up from germline, CDR1 is SGHTA and CDR2 is FQGNSA. The CDR3 has 14 amino acids. The CDR3 DNA reads as TGTGCCAGCAGCCAGCCGAGAAGGAACACTGAAGCTTTCTTT. As protein: CASSQPRRNTEAFF.

The rearrangement joins TRBV28 to TRBJ1-1; D is possibly TRBD1 (6 bases). Germline CDR1 MDHEN, CDR2 SYDVKM. There are 14 residues in the CDR3. V lost 6 bases, J lost 0 bases, and 11 bases lay in between. Here the CDR3 DNA reads TGTGCCAGCAGCCAAGGACAGATGAACACTGAAGCTTTCTTT. It encodes CASSQGQMNTEAFF.

The CDR3 loop is CASSLAASGRQYEQFF. In DNA, the CDR3 is TGTGCCAGCAGCTTAGCGGCTAGCGGGCGCCAGTATGAGCAGTTCTTC. The V gene is TRBV11-1, the J gene TRBJ2-1; 8 bases match TRBD2. This CDR3 contains 16 residues. The germline CDR1 and CDR2 sequences are SGHAT and FQDESV (reference sequence). The V gene end was trimmed by 0 bases and the J gene end by 8 bases; junction bases not matched to a gene: 9.

The chain is built from TRBV7-2 and TRBJ1-2; 8 bases map to TRBD1. Per germline, CDR1 SGHTA and CDR2 FQGNSA. The ends lost 5 bases at V and 8 bases at J; junction bases unmatched: 7. CDR3 length: 13 residues. CDR3 region: CASSEDRGGGYTF. The CDR3 DNA reads TGTGCCAGCAGCGAAGACAGGGGAGGAGGCTACACCTTC. Looking up the rest from reference TRBV7-2 and TRBJ1-2 gives the full variable domain: GAGVSQSPSNKVTEKGKDVELRCDPISGHTALYWYRQSLGQGLEFLIYFQGNSAPDKSGLPSDRFSAERTGGSVSTLTIQRTQQEDSAVYLCASSEDRGGGYTFGSGTRLTVV.

The V and J genes are TRBV6-6 and TRBJ2-1, with unresolved D. The length of the CDR3 is 13 residues. The ends were cut back, 7 bases at V and 10 bases at J, with 17 bases in the middle. Germline loops: CDR1 MNHNY, CDR2 SVGAGI (reference sequence). The CDR3 region has the DNA TGTGCCAGCATCGCGGTGGTAAAGAGAGAGCAGTTCTTC. Encoded protein: CASIAVVKREQFF.

The CDR3 protein is CASSQDRAGTLISDTQYF. The CDR3 coding sequence is TGCGCCAGCAGCCAAGATCGAGCGGGGACTCTCATCTCGGATACGCAGTATTTT. The chain employs TRBV4-3 and TRBJ2-3, with TRBD2 identical over 7 bases. V dropped 0 bases and J dropped 6; count of bases not matched to a gene: 15. This CDR3 has 18 amino acids. Germline CDR1 is LGHNA and CDR2 is YSLEER.

This chain joins TRBV5-4 and TRBJ1-5; D possibly corresponds to TRBD1 (5 bases). Germline V lookup: CDR1 SGHNT, CDR2 YYREEE (reference sequence). The CDR3 totals 14 residues. Trimming left V 2 bases short and J 3 bases short, with 9 bases between. CDR3 sequence (DNA): TGTGCCAGCAGCTTTCAGGGACCCAATCAGCCCCAGCATTTT. It yields the protein CASSFQGPNQPQHF. Supplemented by reference TRBV5-4 and TRBJ1-5, the full variable domain reads ETGVTQSPTHLIKTRGQQVTLRCSSQSGHNTVSWYQQALGQGPQFIFQYYREEENGRGNFPPRFSGLQFPNYSSELNVNALELDDSALYLCASSFQGPNQPQHFGDGTRLSIL.

The rearrangement uses TRBV5-5 and TRBJ1-1, with 10 nucleotides matching TRBD1. Germline V CDR1 and CDR2: SGHKS, YYEKEE (reference sequence). J lost 5 bases, V lost 1 base, and 8 bases had no gene match. The CDR3 extends over 16 amino acids. The CDR3 region is CASSLTGTGVLTEAFF. The CDR3 bases are TGTGCCAGCAGCTTGACCGGGACAGGGGTATTGACTGAAGCTTTCTTT.